Shown below are 9 T cell receptor beta chains from a single sample sequenced in a study of chemoradiotherapy in HPV16-positive cancers. TCRdb's table, derived via immunoSEQ multiplex PCR, lists solely in-frame clones and lacks some. The table shows about 15,000 clones, with 60% to 75% occurring only once. This specimen was acquired from a patient who underwent chemoradiotherapy. The receptors stem from a human donor with HPV-associated anogenital cancer.

The gene calls are TRBV12-5 and TRBJ1-5; D is unclear. The germline V gene has CDR1 LGHNT and CDR2 FRNRAP. The V gene lost 3 bases and the J gene lost 3 bases, with 6 bases spanning the gap. The CDR3 sequence is 13 residues long. Written as DNA, the CDR3 is TGTGCTAGTGGTTTTTCTTCCAATCAGCCCCAGCATTTT. Translating gives CASGFSSNQPQHF.

This clone was recorded a few times. The CDR3 coding sequence is TGTGCCAGCAGTGAGACTTGGGACAGGACCTTCGGGGAGCTGTTTTTT. Protein sequence: CASSETWDRTFGELFF. The chain is built from TRBV25-1 and TRBJ2-2; 8 nucleotides agree with TRBD1. Germline V gene sequence: CDR1 MGHDK, CDR2 SYGVNS. V dropped 3 bases and J dropped 7; count of bases not matched to a gene: 10. This CDR3 has 16 amino acids.

The chain combines TRBV27 with TRBJ2-1; 8 positions match TRBD2. The V gene's germline CDR1 is MNHEY and CDR2 SMNVEV (reference sequence). The ends lost 2 bases at V and 4 bases at J; junction bases unmatched: 7. The CDR3 sequence is 16 residues long. CDR3 loop: CASSLQILAGYNEQFF. The CDR3 DNA follows: TGTGCCAGCAGTTTACAGATCCTAGCGGGTTACAATGAGCAGTTCTTC.

The chain combines TRBV9 with TRBJ1-2; D not resolved. The V end lost 0 bases, the J end lost 3 bases, and 9 bases lay between the germline ends. Per the germline V gene, CDR1 is SGDLS and CDR2 is YYNGEE. The CDR3 contains 14 residues. The CDR3 region has the DNA TGTGCCAGCAGCGTAGGGCATCAGGACTATGGCTACACCTTC. This gives the protein CASSVGHQDYGYTF.

The chain carries TRBV11-3 and TRBJ1-1, with D unclear. Germline loops: CDR1 SGHNT, CDR2 YENEEA. The CDR3 runs to 13 residues. V was clipped by 2 bases and J by 3 bases, with 7 bases between them. The CDR3 sequence: CASSLSWDTEAFF. The CDR3 DNA is TGTGCCAGCAGCTTAAGCTGGGACACTGAAGCTTTCTTT.

Only a few counts were recorded for this clone. Here the CDR3 reads CAWSDPGAHSNQPQHF. CDR3 bases: TGTGCCTGGAGTGATCCAGGTGCCCATAGCAATCAGCCCCAGCATTTT. The chain uses TRBV30 and TRBJ1-5; D is unclear. The CDR3 is 16 amino acids. V lost 1 base and J lost 0, with 13 bases in between. Germline lookup yields CDR1 GTSNPN and CDR2 SVGIG (reference sequence).

CDR3 nucleotides: TGTGCCAGCAGCTTGGACGGATACACTGAAGCTTTCTTT. Translation gives CASSLDGYTEAFF. The chain uses TRBV7-2 and TRBJ1-1, with D uncertain. Germline CDR1 SGHTA, CDR2 FQGNSA. Trimming shortened V by 3 bases and J by 3 bases, and 8 bases separated the two germline ends. The CDR3 runs to 13 residues.

J is TRBJ2-2 and V is TRBV2; D may be TRBD2 (6 bases). Trimming shortened V by 8 bases and J by 7 bases, and 14 bases separated the two germline ends. This CDR3 has 13 amino acids. Looked up from germline, CDR1 is SNHLY and CDR2 is FYNNEI. The CDR3 region has the DNA TGTGCCAGCTCAGGGCCCGGGGGCGGGGAGCTGTTTTTT. As protein: CASSGPGGGELFF.

V gene TRBV29-1 combines with J gene TRBJ2-1; 12 bases map to TRBD2. This CDR3 is 14 amino acids long. Germline trimming cut 8 bases from V and 4 bases from J; bases unmatched to any gene: 6. Germline loops: CDR1 SQVTM, CDR2 ANQGSEA. The CDR3 loop reads CSFIGTSGYNEQFF. CDR3 nucleotides: TGCAGCTTCATCGGGACTAGCGGGTACAATGAGCAGTTCTTC.